The following is a T cell receptor (beta chain) sequence with its context. Its antigen is undetermined. Germline is not matched at one junction end, which may reflect a read error. This specimen belongs to a study of T cell responses to AZD1222 COVID-19 vaccine. The study, taken as a whole, reports: Spike-spanning, vaccine-associated CD4 TCRs were dominant at 160-218 and 743-854. Repertoire sampling was restricted to post-peak T cell response timepoints. There were mostly white British donors and more females than males, and clonal diversity was possibly underestimated.

This CDR3 is 17 amino acids long. The germline V gene encodes CDR1 LGHDT and CDR2 YNNKEL (reference sequence). The method was immunoSEQ multiplex PCR; TCRdb's version includes in-frame clones alone and lacks a portion of them. The profile shows 95,000 to 150,000 clones, about 90% of them singletons. The specimen was peripheral blood, collected on day 0 of AZD1222 vaccination. The chain links TRBV3-1 (or the pseudogene TRBV3-2) to TRBJ2-5; 8 positions match TRBD2. The TCR originated in an adult in good health. CDR3 sequence (DNA): TGTGCCAGCAGTCAAGGAGTTTATCTAACTAGCGGAGAGACCCAGTACTTC. Translated: CASSQGVYLTSGETQYF.